These 14 T cell receptor beta chains share one sample of origin, sequenced in a study of blood T cell repertoires in COVID-19 (dated by TCRdb to the early 2020s). The library was obtained by the immunoSEQ multiplex PCR assay. Entries here come from immuneACCESS through TCRdb and include only in-frame sequences with V and J called. Some clones fail to appear in such tables; in the studies checked, an unresolved V gene covers under half of the shortfall, and the cause of the remainder is unknown. Recorded for this sample are about 170,000 clones; under 95% of them occurred a single time. The ten largest account for roughly 5% of the sample. The source material was peripheral blood. All receptors derive from a man aged 18 to 29 with COVID-19, enrolled during active disease.

The V gene is TRBV5-1, the J gene TRBJ2-1; 11 positions agree with TRBD2. The CDR3 has 15 residues. In germline, CDR1 is SGHRS, CDR2 YFSETQ. Losses at the gene ends were 1 base for V and 7 bases for J; bases not matched to a gene: 4. The CDR3 sequence: CASSLWGLAENEQFF. The DNA of the CDR3 is TGCGCCAGCAGCTTGTGGGGACTAGCGGAAAATGAGCAGTTCTTC.

The sample holds one count of this clone. The chain combines TRBV28 with TRBJ2-3; 12 bases match TRBD2. Per the germline V gene, CDR1 is MDHEN and CDR2 is SYDVKM. With 7 bases clipped from V and 3 bases from J, the junction kept 14 bases outside the gene matches. CDR3 length: 18 amino acids. CDR3 in amino acids: CASIIRPPGTSGTDTQYF. CDR3 nucleotide sequence: TGTGCCAGCATCATTCGACCCCCAGGGACTAGCGGGACAGATACGCAGTATTTT.

The chain combines TRBV6-5 with TRBJ2-2, with 8 bases that match TRBD1. With V trimmed by 0 bases and J by 6 bases, 6 bases remained unmatched. Germline CDR1 reads MNHEY; CDR2 reads SVGAGI. This CDR3 contains 16 residues. The CDR3 reads CASSYSTGELAGELFF. The CDR3 coding sequence is TGTGCCAGCAGTTACTCGACAGGGGAGTTAGCCGGGGAGCTGTTTTTT.

The chain combines TRBV5-4 with TRBJ2-1, with TRBD1 matching 10 bases. The CDR3 is made up of 17 amino acids. The J segment lost 7 bases and the V segment lost 3 bases, leaving 13 bases of the junction unmatched. Looked up from germline, CDR1 is SGHNT and CDR2 is YYREEE (reference sequence). The CDR3: CASSSYRQGASGNEQFF. The CDR3, as DNA: TGTGCCAGCAGCTCCTACCGACAGGGGGCGTCTGGGAATGAGCAGTTCTTC.

The chain combines TRBV9 with TRBJ2-7; D unresolved. V was clipped by 4 bases and J by 0 bases, with 17 bases between them. Germline V gene data show CDR1 as SGDLS and CDR2 as YYNGEE. The CDR3 is 16 residues long. The CDR3 nucleotides read TGTGCCAGCAGCCCCCGATCAGGTACCCTCTCCTACGAGCAGTACTTC. Protein product: CASSPRSGTLSYEQYF.

This clone was observed a single time. This chain uses TRBV18 with TRBJ2-4; TRBD2 might be the D (5 bases). CDR3 length: 15 amino acids. V was shortened by 1 base and J by 15 bases, with 22 bases between the two germline ends. In germline, CDR1 is KGHSH, CDR2 LQKENI. CDR3 residues: CASSPRVSSIGFMYF. The CDR3, as DNA: TGTGCCAGCTCACCACGTGTTTCTAGCATAGGATTTATGTACTTC. Full variable domain (outside the CDR3, taken from reference TRBV18 and TRBJ2-4): NAGVMQNPRHLVRRRGQEARLRCSPMKGHSHVYWYRQLPEEGLKFMVYLQKENIIDESGMPKERFSAEFPKEGPSILRIQQVVRGDSAAYFCASSPRVSSIGFMYFGAGTRLSVL.

J is TRBJ2-7 and V is TRBV14; TRBD2 agrees at 10 bases. This CDR3 has 19 residues. Germline V gives CDR1 SGHDN, CDR2 FVKESK. The V gene end was trimmed by 0 bases and the J gene end by 2 bases; junction bases not matched to a gene: 13. The CDR3 coding sequence is TGTGCCAGCAGCCAAGACGTAAGGCTAGCGGGAGTAGCTACCTACGAGCAGTACTTC. Translation: CASSQDVRLAGVATYEQYF.

The J gene is TRBJ1-2, the V gene TRBV28, with 8 positions matching TRBD1. Trimming took 3 bases from V and 2 from J; bases not matched to a gene: 5. This CDR3 contains 15 residues. CDR1 and CDR2 (germline): MDHEN, SYDVKM. DNA for the CDR3: TGTGCCAGCAGTTTGTCAACAGGGGGAAACTATGGCTACACCTTC. The encoded protein is CASSLSTGGNYGYTF.

This clone was recorded once. The rearrangement links TRBV4-1 to TRBJ2-7; D might be TRBD2 (5 bases). V was clipped by 0 bases and J by 4 bases, with 16 bases between them. The length of the CDR3 is 16 residues. The germline gives CDR1 MGHRA, CDR2 YSYEKL. This CDR3 reads CASSQEATAAGYEQYF. CDR3 coding DNA: TGCGCCAGCAGCCAAGAAGCCACGGCGGCGGGTTACGAGCAGTACTTC.

This sequence joins TRBV9 and TRBJ1-2, with a weak D call TRBD1 (6 bases). The CDR3 has 18 residues. Trimming cost V 1 base and J 2 bases, with 21 bases left between them. From germline, CDR1 is SGDLS and CDR2 YYNGEE. The DNA of the CDR3 is TGTGCCAGCAGCGTATCCCGTCATACAGGGAACGTAAACTATGGCTACACCTTC. It codes for CASSVSRHTGNVNYGYTF.

The chain carries TRBV10-1 and TRBJ2-2; D gene unclear. From germline, CDR1 is WNHNN and CDR2 SYGVQD (reference sequence). The CDR3 is made up of 12 amino acids. Trimming took off 3 bases at V and 8 bases at J, with 7 bases between the two ends. CDR3 in DNA: TGCGCCAGCAGTGAATCTTCTGGGGAGCTGTTTTTT. This translates into CASSESSGELFF.

This chain joins TRBV7-8 and TRBJ1-5, with D perhaps TRBD1 (6 bases). Germline CDR1 reads SGHVS; CDR2 reads FQNEAQ. CDR3 length: 14 residues. Trimming stripped 2 bases from V and 6 bases from J, with 11 bases between. The CDR3 here is CASSLLTGRQPQHF. CDR3 in DNA: TGTGCCAGCAGCTTACTCACAGGGCGTCAGCCCCAGCATTTT.

This clone was counted a single time. The rearrangement joins TRBV7-3 to TRBJ2-3; TRBD1 aligns across 11 bases. CDR1 SGHTA and CDR2 FQGTGA come from the germline V gene. J lost 4 bases, V lost 8 bases, and 5 bases had no gene match. The CDR3 has 14 residues. The CDR3 loop is CASGGQGAPDTQYF. The CDR3 nucleotides are TGTGCCAGCGGAGGACAGGGGGCCCCAGATACGCAGTATTTT.

The J gene is TRBJ2-7, the V gene TRBV5-1; 9 bases agree with TRBD1. Losses at the gene ends were 4 bases for V and 5 bases for J; bases not matched to a gene: 13. This CDR3 spans 16 amino acids. Germline loops: CDR1 SGHRS, CDR2 YFSETQ. The CDR3 DNA reads TGCGCCAGCAGCATACAGGGGGCAGTTAAAGTTGACGAGCAGTACTTC. Its translation is CASSIQGAVKVDEQYF.